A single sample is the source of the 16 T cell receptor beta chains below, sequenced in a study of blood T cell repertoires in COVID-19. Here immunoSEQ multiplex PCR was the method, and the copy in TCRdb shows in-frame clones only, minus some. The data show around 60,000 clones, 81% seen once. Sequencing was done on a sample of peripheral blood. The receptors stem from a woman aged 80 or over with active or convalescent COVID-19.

CDR3 sequence (DNA): TGTGCCAGCAGCTTGGCTAGCCAGGGGTTGGCAGATACGCAGTATTTT. It encodes CASSLASQGLADTQYF. The chain joins TRBV11-2 to TRBJ2-3, with D perhaps TRBD1 (6 bases). CDR1 SGHAT and CDR2 FQNNGV come from the germline V gene. The CDR3 is 16 amino acids. The V end was cut by 3 bases, the J end by 4 bases, with 17 bases between.

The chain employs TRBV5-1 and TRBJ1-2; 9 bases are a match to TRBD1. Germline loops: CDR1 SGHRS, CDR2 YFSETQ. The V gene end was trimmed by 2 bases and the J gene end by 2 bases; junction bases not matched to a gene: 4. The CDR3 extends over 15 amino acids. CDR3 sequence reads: CASSLQGAINYGYTF. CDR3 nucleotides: TGCGCCAGCAGCTTACAGGGGGCGATCAACTATGGCTACACCTTC.

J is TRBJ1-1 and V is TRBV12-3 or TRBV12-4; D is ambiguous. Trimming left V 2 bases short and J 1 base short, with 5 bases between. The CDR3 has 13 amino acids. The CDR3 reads CASSLLANTEAFF. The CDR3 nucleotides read TGTGCCAGCAGTTTATTGGCGAACACTGAAGCTTTCTTT.

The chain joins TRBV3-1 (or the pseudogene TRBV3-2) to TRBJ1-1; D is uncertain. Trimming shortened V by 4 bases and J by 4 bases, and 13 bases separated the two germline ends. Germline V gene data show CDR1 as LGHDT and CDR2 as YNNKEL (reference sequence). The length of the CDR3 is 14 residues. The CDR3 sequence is CASSPGLVRTEAFF. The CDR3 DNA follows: TGTGCCAGCAGCCCCGGACTGGTTCGCACTGAAGCTTTCTTT.

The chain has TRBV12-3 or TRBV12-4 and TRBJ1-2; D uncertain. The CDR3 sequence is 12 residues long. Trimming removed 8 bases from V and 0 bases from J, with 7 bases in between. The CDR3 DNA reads TGTGCCAGCTCCAGGTCTAACTATGGCTACACCTTC. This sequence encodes CASSRSNYGYTF.

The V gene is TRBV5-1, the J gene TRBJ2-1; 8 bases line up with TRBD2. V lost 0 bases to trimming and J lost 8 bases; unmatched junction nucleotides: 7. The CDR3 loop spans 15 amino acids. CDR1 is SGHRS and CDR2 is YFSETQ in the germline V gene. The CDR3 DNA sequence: TGCGCCAGCAGCTTGGGGGTTAGCGGGGACTATGAGCAGTTCTTC. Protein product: CASSLGVSGDYEQFF. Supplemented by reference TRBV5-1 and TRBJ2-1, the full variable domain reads KAGVTQTPRYLIKTRGQQVTLSCSPISGHRSVSWYQQTPGQGLQFLFEYFSETQRNKGNFPGRFSGRQFSNSRSEMNVSTLELGDSALYLCASSLGVSGDYEQFFGPGTRLTVL.

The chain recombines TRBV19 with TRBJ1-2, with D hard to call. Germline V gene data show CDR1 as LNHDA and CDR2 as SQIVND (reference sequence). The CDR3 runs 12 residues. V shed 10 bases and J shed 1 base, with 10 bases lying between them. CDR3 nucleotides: TGTGCCACTGCGGAGTATAACTATGGCTACACCTTC. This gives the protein CATAEYNYGYTF.

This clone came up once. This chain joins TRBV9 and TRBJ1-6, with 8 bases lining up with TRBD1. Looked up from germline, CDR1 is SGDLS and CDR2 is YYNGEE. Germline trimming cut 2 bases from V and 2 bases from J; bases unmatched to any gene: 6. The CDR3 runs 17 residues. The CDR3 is CASSVGQGAAYNSPLHF. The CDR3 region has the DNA TGTGCCAGCAGCGTCGGACAGGGAGCCGCCTATAATTCACCCCTCCACTTT.

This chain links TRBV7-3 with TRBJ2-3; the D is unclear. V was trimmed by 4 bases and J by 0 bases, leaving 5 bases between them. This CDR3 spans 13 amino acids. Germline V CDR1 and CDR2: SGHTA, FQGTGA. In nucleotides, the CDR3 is TGTGCCAGCAGCTCTTCTAGCACAGATACGCAGTATTTT. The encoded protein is CASSSSSTDTQYF.

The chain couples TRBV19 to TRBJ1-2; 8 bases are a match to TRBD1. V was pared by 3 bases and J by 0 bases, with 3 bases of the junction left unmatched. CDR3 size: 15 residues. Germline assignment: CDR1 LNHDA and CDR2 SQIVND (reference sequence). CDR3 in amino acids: CASSILGQANYGYTF. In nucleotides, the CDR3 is TGTGCCAGTAGTATTTTGGGACAGGCTAACTATGGCTACACCTTC.

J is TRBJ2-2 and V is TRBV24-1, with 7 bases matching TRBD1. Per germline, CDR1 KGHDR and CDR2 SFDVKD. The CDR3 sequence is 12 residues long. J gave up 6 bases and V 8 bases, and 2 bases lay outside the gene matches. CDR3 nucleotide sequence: TGTGCCACCAAGGGGGCGTCCGGGGAGCTGTTTTTT. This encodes CATKGASGELFF.

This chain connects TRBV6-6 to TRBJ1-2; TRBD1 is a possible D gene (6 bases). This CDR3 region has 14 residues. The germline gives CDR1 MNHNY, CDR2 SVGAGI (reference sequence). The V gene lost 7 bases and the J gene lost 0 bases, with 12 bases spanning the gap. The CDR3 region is CASKTGEANYGYTF. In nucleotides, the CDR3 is TGTGCCAGCAAGACAGGTGAAGCTAACTATGGCTACACCTTC.

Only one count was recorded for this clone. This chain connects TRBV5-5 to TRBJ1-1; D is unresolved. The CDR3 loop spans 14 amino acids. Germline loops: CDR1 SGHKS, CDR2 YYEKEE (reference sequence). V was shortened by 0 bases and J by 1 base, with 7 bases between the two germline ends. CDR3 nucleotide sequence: TGTGCCAGCAGCTTGGGGGCCCGGAACACTGAAGCTTTCTTT. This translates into CASSLGARNTEAFF. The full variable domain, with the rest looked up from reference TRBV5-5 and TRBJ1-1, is DAGVTQSPTHLIKTRGQQVTLRCSPISGHKSVSWYQQVLGQGPQFIFQYYEKEERGRGNFPDRFSARQFPNYSSELNVNALLLGDSALYLCASSLGARNTEAFFGQGTRLTVV.

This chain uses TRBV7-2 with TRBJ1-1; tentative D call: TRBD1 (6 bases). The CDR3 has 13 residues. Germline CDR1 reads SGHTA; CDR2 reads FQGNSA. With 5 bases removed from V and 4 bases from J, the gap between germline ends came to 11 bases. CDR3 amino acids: CASSPDRTTEAFF. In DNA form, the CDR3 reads TGTGCCAGCAGCCCCGACAGGACCACTGAAGCTTTCTTT.

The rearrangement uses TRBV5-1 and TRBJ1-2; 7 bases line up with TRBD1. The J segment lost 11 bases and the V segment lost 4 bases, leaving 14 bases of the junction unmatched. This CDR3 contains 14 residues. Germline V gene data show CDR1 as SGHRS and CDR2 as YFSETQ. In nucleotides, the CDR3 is TGCGCCAGCAGCCCCGATCTGACAGGGTTGGGGTACACCTTC. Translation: CASSPDLTGLGYTF. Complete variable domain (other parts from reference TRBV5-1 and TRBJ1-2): KAGVTQTPRYLIKTRGQQVTLSCSPISGHRSVSWYQQTPGQGLQFLFEYFSETQRNKGNFPGRFSGRQFSNSRSEMNVSTLELGDSALYLCASSPDLTGLGYTFGSGTRLTVV.

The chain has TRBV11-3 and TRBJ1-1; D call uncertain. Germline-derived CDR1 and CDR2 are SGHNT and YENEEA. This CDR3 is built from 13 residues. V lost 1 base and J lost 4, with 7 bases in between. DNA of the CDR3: TGTGCCAGCAGCTTAGGAACGGGCACTGAAGCTTTCTTT. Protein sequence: CASSLGTGTEAFF. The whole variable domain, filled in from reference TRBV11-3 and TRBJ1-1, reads EAGVVQSPRYKIIEKKQPVAFWCNPISGHNTLYWYLQNLGQGPELLIRYENEEAVDDSQLPKDRFSAERLKGVDSTLKIQPAELGDSAVYLCASSLGTGTEAFFGQGTRLTVV.